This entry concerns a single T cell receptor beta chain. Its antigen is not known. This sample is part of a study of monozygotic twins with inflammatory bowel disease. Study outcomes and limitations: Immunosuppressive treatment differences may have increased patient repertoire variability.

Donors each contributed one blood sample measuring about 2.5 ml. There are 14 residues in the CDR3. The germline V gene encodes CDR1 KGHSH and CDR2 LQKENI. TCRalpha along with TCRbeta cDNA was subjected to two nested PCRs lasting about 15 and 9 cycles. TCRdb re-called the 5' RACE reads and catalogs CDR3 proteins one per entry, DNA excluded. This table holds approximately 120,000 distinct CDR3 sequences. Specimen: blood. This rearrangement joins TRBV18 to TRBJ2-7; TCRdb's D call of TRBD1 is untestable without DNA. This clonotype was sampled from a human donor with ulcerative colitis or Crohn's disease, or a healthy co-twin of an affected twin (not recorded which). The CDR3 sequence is CASSPGQAMYEQYF.